The clone carrying this TCR beta chain appeared a single time. The CDR3 runs 15 residues. Germline lookup yields CDR1 SNHLY and CDR2 FYNNEI. Deletions cut 1 base from V and 4 bases from J, with 10 bases between. The table came from immunoSEQ multiplex PCR; TCRdb's copy has only in-frame clones and leaves some out. The sample has around 54,000 clones, approximately 91% seen once. The data were obtained in a study of T cell changes during pregnancy in multiple sclerosis. The source was CD4+ T cells from peripheral blood mononuclear cells, collected after pregnancy. The chain combines TRBV2 with TRBJ2-2; possibly TRBD2 for D (6 bases). The clonotype was recovered from a female donor in good health, enrolled as a control in a pregnancy study. The CDR3 here is CASSEDLGGTGELFF. In nucleotides, the CDR3 is TGTGCCAGCAGTGAAGACCTGGGGGGCACCGGGGAGCTGTTTTTT. Combining the CDR3 with reference TRBV2 and TRBJ2-2 gives the whole variable domain EPEVTQTPSHQVTQMGQEVILRCVPISNHLYFYWYRQILGQKVEFLVSFYNNEISEKSEIFDDQFSVERPDGSNFTLKIRSTKLEDSAMYFCASSEDLGGTGELFFGEGSRLTVL.